This TCR beta chain is drawn from a study of regulatory T cells in long-lasting Graves disease. Study-wide points: Compared with new cases, persistent Graves' patients showed reduced TCR diversity.

Combining iRepertoire HTBI primers with Arm-PCR of CDR3 regions, the authors built TCR beta libraries. In TCRdb, the multiplex PCR reads were re-called with MiXCR into one record per CDR3 protein. The sample shows roughly 510,000 distinct CDR3 sequences, about 16% of them seen only once. This clonotype has only a few counts. The antigen is unknown. Regarding time point: newly diagnosed GD, antithyroid drugs for less than 3 months. Extracted RNA from PBMCs served as the source of the TCR library. V was clipped by 0 bases and J by 2 bases, with 11 bases between them. This CDR3 has 15 amino acids. Germline CDR1 ENHRY, CDR2 SYGVKD. A further study also used this sample, focusing on T cells in Graves' hyperthyroidism and ophthalmopathy. That publication notes: Diagnoses were established using clinical symptoms, serum thyroxine and TRAb, thyroid ultrasound and orbital computed tomography.

The chain is built from TRBV10-3 and TRBJ2-7; the D is unclear. Sequences were derived from peripheral blood mononuclear cells (PBMCs), sampled at new diagnosis, from a patient treated with antithyroid drugs. The clonotype was recovered from a young man with Graves disease. Here the CDR3 DNA reads TGTGCCATCAGTGAGTCGGCATCCGCCCCCTACGAGCAGTACTTC. Translating it yields CAISESASAPYEQYF.